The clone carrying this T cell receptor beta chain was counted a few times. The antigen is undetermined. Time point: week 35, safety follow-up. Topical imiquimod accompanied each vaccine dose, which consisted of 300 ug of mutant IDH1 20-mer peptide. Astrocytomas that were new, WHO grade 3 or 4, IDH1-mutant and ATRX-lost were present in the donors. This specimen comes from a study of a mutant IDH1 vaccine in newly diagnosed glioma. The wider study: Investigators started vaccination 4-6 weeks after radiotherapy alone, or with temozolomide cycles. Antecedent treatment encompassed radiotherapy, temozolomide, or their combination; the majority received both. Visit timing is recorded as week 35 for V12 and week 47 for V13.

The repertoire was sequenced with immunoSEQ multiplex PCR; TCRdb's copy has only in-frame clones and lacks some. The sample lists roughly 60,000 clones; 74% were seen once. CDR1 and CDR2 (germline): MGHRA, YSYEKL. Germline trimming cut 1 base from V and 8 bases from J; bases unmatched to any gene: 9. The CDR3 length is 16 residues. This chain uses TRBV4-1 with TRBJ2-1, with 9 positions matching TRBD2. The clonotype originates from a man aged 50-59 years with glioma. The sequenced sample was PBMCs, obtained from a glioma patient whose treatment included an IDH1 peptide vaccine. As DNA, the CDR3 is TGCGCCAGCAGCCAAGGGTCTAGCGGGGATTGGGATGAGCAGTTCTTC. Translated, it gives CASSQGSSGDWDEQFF.